These 31 T cell receptor beta chains were sequenced from one sample in a study of T cell responses to AZD1222 COVID-19 vaccine. Clones were sequenced by immunoSEQ multiplex PCR, and TCRdb holds only the in-frame ones, with some missing. The table has around 90,000 clones, 65% to 90% seen once; the top ten hold 5.5% to 7%. The sequences come from peripheral blood, collected on day 0 of AZD1222 vaccination. The receptors come from an adult in good health.

The CDR3 loop reads CASSSRANRVRDGYTF. The CDR3 DNA reads TGTGCCAGCAGCTCTCGGGCCAACAGGGTCCGTGATGGCTACACCTTC. The chain has TRBV11-1 and TRBJ1-2; D perhaps matches TRBD1 (6 bases). V gave up 4 bases and J gave up 6 bases, with 21 bases separating them. The CDR3 sequence is 16 residues long. From germline, CDR1 is SGHAT and CDR2 FQDESV (reference sequence).

CDR3 amino acids: CASRPPDGDNSPLHF. DNA of the CDR3: TGCGCCAGCAGGCCCCCGGACGGGGATAATTCACCCCTCCACTTT. The chain has TRBV4-1 and TRBJ1-6; D not resolved. V was shortened by 6 bases and J by 5 bases, with 14 bases between the two germline ends. The CDR3 has 15 amino acids. CDR1 is MGHRA, CDR2 YSYEKL, per germline.

V and J are TRBV6-2 or TRBV6-3 and TRBJ2-4; no clear D gene. The germline CDR1 and CDR2 sequences are MNHEY and SVGEGT. Between the trimmed V and J ends, which lost 4 bases and 4 bases, there was a span of 11 bases. This CDR3 is built from 14 residues. Written as DNA, the CDR3 is TGTGCCAGCAGTTCGCAGGCGGAGAAAAACATTCAGTACTTC. Translation gives CASSSQAEKNIQYF.

This clone was counted between two and nine times. The rearrangement links TRBV5-1 to TRBJ1-2; D is uncertain. V lost 2 bases, J lost 5 bases, and 13 bases lay in between. The CDR3 spans 14 residues. CDR1 SGHRS and CDR2 YFSETQ come from the germline V gene. DNA for the CDR3: TGCGCCAGCAGCTTAGGAAGGTTAGGGTATGGCTACACCTTC. Protein product: CASSLGRLGYGYTF.

This clone occurred once. This chain links TRBV5-1 with TRBJ2-2; TRBD1 matches at 8 bases. The CDR3 loop spans 15 amino acids. Unmatched junction bases numbered 5, after V lost 5 bases and J lost 2 bases. CDR1 and CDR2 from the germline V gene are SGHRS and YFSETQ. DNA of the CDR3: TGCGCCAGCAGTTTACAGGGGGTCAACACCGGGGAGCTGTTTTTT. It yields the protein CASSLQGVNTGELFF.

This sequence joins TRBV29-1 and TRBJ1-1, with TRBD1 identical over 9 bases. CDR1 is SQVTM, CDR2 ANQGSEA, per germline. The V and J ends lost 7 bases and 4 bases, in that order; junction bases with no gene match: 7. This CDR3 is 13 amino acids long. The CDR3 bases are TGCAGCGCGGAGGGACAGGGTGCCACTGAAGCTTTCTTT. Its protein product is CSAEGQGATEAFF. Full variable domain (rest looked up from reference TRBV29-1 and TRBJ1-1): SAVISQKPSRDICQRGTSLTIQCQVDSQVTMMFWYRQQPGQSLTLIATANQGSEATYESGFVIDKFPISRPNLTFSTLTVSNMSPEDSSIYLCSAEGQGATEAFFGQGTRLTVV.

The rearrangement links TRBV4-1 to TRBJ2-3, with TRBD2 matching 8 bases. The CDR3 is made up of 17 amino acids. The V and J ends lost 0 bases and 2 bases, in that order; junction bases with no gene match: 7. Germline loops: CDR1 MGHRA, CDR2 YSYEKL. The CDR3: CASSQEPAGDITDTQYF. CDR3 DNA sequence: TGCGCCAGCAGCCAAGAACCAGCGGGAGACATCACAGATACGCAGTATTTT.

This clone was picked up one time. The CDR3 DNA reads as TGTGCCAGCAGTCCAACAGTGAGGGGGGAGACCCAGTACTTC. The encoded protein is CASSPTVRGETQYF. V is TRBV27 and J is TRBJ2-5; maybe TRBD1 (6 bases). CDR1 is MNHEY and CDR2 is SMNVEV in the germline V gene (reference sequence). This CDR3 has 14 amino acids. V dropped 5 bases and J dropped 5 bases, with 15 bases sitting between them.

The chain employs TRBV10-1 and TRBJ1-1, with D possibly matching TRBD1 (6 bases). The CDR3 loop spans 13 amino acids. V lost 5 bases and J 6 bases, leaving 13 bases between the germline ends. Germline CDR1 reads WNHNN; CDR2 reads SYGVQD (reference sequence). This chain's CDR3 is CASSFTGSAEAFF. The CDR3 region has the DNA TGCGCCAGCAGTTTTACAGGGTCGGCTGAAGCTTTCTTT.

The V call is TRBV12-3 or TRBV12-4, the J call TRBJ1-1; D is undetermined. Trimming stripped 5 bases from V and 6 bases from J, with 13 bases between. CDR3 size: 13 residues. This CDR3 is CASSPSGHAEAFF. The CDR3 coding sequence is TGTGCCAGCAGTCCTTCTGGGCACGCTGAAGCTTTCTTT.

This clone has a handful of counts. The rearrangement joins TRBV18 to TRBJ1-1; no clear D gene. Germline lookup yields CDR1 KGHSH and CDR2 LQKENI. This CDR3 spans 13 amino acids. The V end was cut by 11 bases, the J end by 0 bases, with 13 bases between. The CDR3 loop reads CAGRDYMNTEAFF. In DNA form, the CDR3 reads TGTGCCGGGAGGGATTACATGAACACTGAAGCTTTCTTT.

This CDR3 is CASRLVGGPEAFF. The CDR3 DNA reads as TGTGCCAGTAGATTGGTAGGGGGGCCTGAAGCTTTCTTT. The J gene is TRBJ1-1, the V gene TRBV19; D possibly corresponds to TRBD1 (6 bases). Germline assignment: CDR1 LNHDA and CDR2 SQIVND (reference sequence). The CDR3 is 13 residues long. Trimming pared 6 bases from V and 6 bases from J, leaving 14 bases between. The whole variable domain, filled in from reference TRBV19 and TRBJ1-1, reads DGGITQSPKYLFRKEGQNVTLSCEQNLNHDAMYWYRQDPGQGLRLIYYSQIVNDFQKGDIAEGYSVSREKKESFPLTVTSAQKNPTAFYLCASRLVGGPEAFFGQGTRLTVV.

The genes are TRBV10-3 and TRBJ2-5; 9 bases fit TRBD1. The CDR3 has 13 residues. Germline CDR1 is ENHRY and CDR2 is SYGVKD. V gave up 6 bases and J gave up 5 bases; unmatched junction bases: 4. For the CDR3, the DNA is TGTGCCATCAGCCAGGGGACAGGGGAGACCCAGTACTTC. Amino acids: CAISQGTGETQYF.

The V gene is TRBV7-2, the J gene TRBJ2-1, with 12 bases lining up with TRBD2. J was trimmed by 4 bases and V by 6 bases; bases with no gene match: 4. The germline V gene encodes CDR1 SGHTA and CDR2 FQGNSA. The CDR3 is 15 residues long. CDR3 DNA sequence: TGTGCCAGCAGTTCCGGACTAGCGGGATACAATGAGCAGTTCTTC. Translated: CASSSGLAGYNEQFF.

The chain uses TRBV5-1 and TRBJ1-6; TRBD1 matches 10 bases. Germline V CDR1 and CDR2: SGHRS, YFSETQ. The trim removed 4 bases at V and 0 bases at J, leaving 13 bases unmatched. The CDR3 spans 20 residues. The CDR3 nucleotides read TGCGCCAGCAGCAGCTACTCCGGGACAGGGGACCTCTCCTATAATTCACCCCTCCACTTT. Encoded protein: CASSSYSGTGDLSYNSPLHF.

V usage is TRBV24-1 and J usage is TRBJ1-2; 10 bases agree with TRBD1. Unmatched junction bases numbered 11, after V lost 9 bases and J lost 8 bases. There are 14 residues in the CDR3. Germline CDR1 reads KGHDR; CDR2 reads SFDVKD. The CDR3 reads CATSSGQGLGGYTF. In DNA form, the CDR3 reads TGTGCCACCTCGTCGGGACAGGGGTTAGGGGGCTACACCTTC.

The chain combines TRBV5-6 with TRBJ2-7, with TRBD1 matching 10 bases. CDR3 size: 15 residues. With V trimmed by 5 bases and J by 7 bases, 12 bases remained unmatched. Germline CDR1 SGHDT, CDR2 YYEEEE. In DNA, the CDR3 is TGTGCCAGCAGATTAGCCGGGACAGGGGTGAGGGAGCAGTACTTC. It codes for CASRLAGTGVREQYF.

This clone was found a few times. The gene calls are TRBV12-3 or TRBV12-4 and TRBJ1-6; D unresolved. V was clipped by 3 bases and J by 7 bases, with 7 bases between them. The CDR3 is 13 residues long. The CDR3 coding sequence is TGTGCCAGCAGTTTGGAAGAGAATTCACCCCTCCACTTT. This translates into CASSLEENSPLHF.

The V call is TRBV24-1, the J call TRBJ2-1, with 8 bases lining up with TRBD2. The germline V gene has CDR1 KGHDR and CDR2 SFDVKD. V dropped 2 bases and J dropped 2; count of bases not matched to a gene: 7. CDR3 length: 17 amino acids. The CDR3 loop reads CATSDSTPGLAYNEQFF. The CDR3 DNA is TGTGCCACCAGTGATTCCACACCGGGACTAGCCTACAATGAGCAGTTCTTC.

This chain uses TRBV10-2 with TRBJ2-3, with TRBD1 as a possible D gene (5 bases). The CDR3 is 17 amino acids. Between the trimmed V and J ends, which lost 2 bases and 2 bases, there was a span of 17 bases. Per the germline V gene, CDR1 is WSHSY and CDR2 is SAAADI. The CDR3 loop is CASSEGAPNKLTDTQYF. In nucleotides, the CDR3 is TGCGCCAGCAGTGAGGGGGCACCTAACAAACTCACAGATACGCAGTATTTT.

The rearrangement joins TRBV9 to TRBJ1-5; 7 bases match TRBD1. Trimming removed 4 bases from V and 5 bases from J; junction bases left unmatched: 3. Germline CDR1 SGDLS, CDR2 YYNGEE. This CDR3 contains 13 residues. CDR3 nucleotide sequence: TGTGCCAGCAGCTTAGGGGGCGATCAGCCCCAGCATTTT. This translates into CASSLGGDQPQHF.

The V and J genes are TRBV5-1 and TRBJ1-5; 11 bases map to TRBD1. This CDR3 has 14 amino acids. Germline V gives CDR1 SGHRS, CDR2 YFSETQ. J was trimmed by 5 bases and V by 4 bases; bases with no gene match: 2. The CDR3 region is CASSVGQGDQPQHF. DNA of the CDR3: TGCGCCAGCAGCGTGGGACAGGGGGATCAGCCCCAGCATTTT.

The chain links TRBV7-9 to TRBJ2-5; D ambiguous. Trimming shortened V by 5 bases and J by 6 bases, and 13 bases separated the two germline ends. This CDR3 is built from 13 residues. Germline lookup yields CDR1 SEHNR and CDR2 FQNEAQ (reference sequence). The CDR3 sequence: CASSITNFQTQYF. For the CDR3, the DNA is TGTGCCAGCAGCATAACAAATTTCCAGACCCAGTACTTC.

V and J are TRBV2 and TRBJ1-5; 7 nucleotides align to TRBD1. Unmatched junction bases numbered 6, after V lost 4 bases and J lost 3 bases. CDR1 is SNHLY and CDR2 is FYNNEI in the germline V gene. The CDR3 is 15 residues long. DNA for the CDR3: TGTGCCAGCAGTGCAGGGGACAGCCCCAATCAGCCCCAGCATTTT. Translation: CASSAGDSPNQPQHF.

J is TRBJ1-3 and V is TRBV18, with D uncertain. Trimming left V 1 base short and J 2 bases short, with 9 bases between. CDR1 KGHSH and CDR2 LQKENI come from the germline V gene. The CDR3 has 15 residues. Here the CDR3 DNA reads TGTGCCAGCTCACCACGCGGGGTACCTGGAAACACCATATATTTT. This gives the protein CASSPRGVPGNTIYF.

CDR3 protein: CSASGTSESTDTQYF. The CDR3 nucleotides are TGCAGTGCTAGTGGGACTAGCGAAAGCACAGATACGCAGTATTTT. The rearrangement joins TRBV20-1 to TRBJ2-3; 10 nucleotides align to TRBD2. The CDR3 runs to 15 residues. Germline V gene lookup returns CDR1 DFQATT and CDR2 SNEGSKA (reference sequence). J was trimmed by 0 bases and V by 3 bases; bases with no gene match: 3.

This sequence joins TRBV6-5 and TRBJ2-1; tentatively, D is TRBD1 or TRBD2 (5 bases each). Germline values: CDR1 MNHEY, CDR2 SVGAGI. V dropped 6 bases and J dropped 9 bases, with 15 bases sitting between them. The CDR3 length is 13 residues. The DNA for the CDR3 is TGTGCCAGCAGCCCAGCCACTGGGGGTGAGCAGTTCTTC. This gives the protein CASSPATGGEQFF.

The chain has TRBV19 and TRBJ1-2; D is unresolved. V gave up 4 bases and J gave up 2 bases, with 17 bases separating them. From germline, CDR1 is LNHDA and CDR2 SQIVND (reference sequence). CDR3 size: 16 residues. The CDR3 reads CASSTRAVPLNYGYTF. Written as DNA, the CDR3 is TGTGCCAGTAGTACCCGGGCCGTACCCCTCAACTATGGCTACACCTTC. The full variable domain, with the rest looked up from reference TRBV19 and TRBJ1-2, is DGGITQSPKYLFRKEGQNVTLSCEQNLNHDAMYWYRQDPGQGLRLIYYSQIVNDFQKGDIAEGYSVSREKKESFPLTVTSAQKNPTAFYLCASSTRAVPLNYGYTFGSGTRLTVV.

The chain couples TRBV19 to TRBJ2-7; perhaps TRBD2 as D (5 bases). V dropped 8 bases and J dropped 6 bases, with 11 bases sitting between them. Germline CDR1 and CDR2: LNHDA and SQIVND (reference sequence). The length of the CDR3 is 11 residues. CDR3 DNA: TGTGCCAGTGGAGGAGCGTTCGAGCAGTACTTC. Amino acids: CASGGAFEQYF.

The chain employs TRBV2 and TRBJ2-7; D gene ambiguous. This CDR3 region has 11 residues. CDR1 and CDR2 (germline): SNHLY, FYNNEI. V lost 4 bases and J 12 bases, leaving 13 bases between the germline ends. CDR3 region: CASSGGSTSYF. The CDR3 coding sequence is TGTGCCAGCAGTGGTGGCAGCACTTCGTACTTC.

The chain couples TRBV7-6 to TRBJ2-5; 9 nucleotides align to TRBD2. Germline values: CDR1 SGHVS, CDR2 FNYEAQ. The CDR3 extends over 16 amino acids. The V segment lost 0 bases and the J segment 4 bases; nucleotides outside the gene matches: 6. The CDR3 loop is CASSLARGGAPETQYF. The CDR3 nucleotides read TGTGCCAGCAGCTTAGCGCGGGGGGGCGCACCAGAGACCCAGTACTTC.